Described below is a single T cell receptor beta chain sequence and its context. The entry originates in a study of blood T cell repertoires in COVID-19. Turning to the study itself: Whether acute or convalescent, the COVID-19 samples came from the United States, Italy and Spain. Nucleic acid was either cDNA or gDNA, and it came from T cells, B-cell-depleted T cells, or PBMCs.

Authors' analysis steps: Amplified reference gene primers provided the basis for estimating nucleated cell counts. Profiling relied on immunoSEQ multiplex PCR, and the TCRdb table lists in-frame clones only, not all of them. That table supplies the V and J calls and clone size; D and trimming were determined from the DNA. The data show some 220,000 clones, 80% to 90% seen once. The source is a woman of 80 years or more with active or convalescent COVID-19. Sequencing was carried out using peripheral blood.

In nucleotides, the CDR3 is TGTGCCAGTAGTAGTGGGGGCCCCGGGACAGACAAAAACATTCAGTACTTC. The encoded protein is CASSSGGPGTDKNIQYF. This chain links TRBV19 with TRBJ2-4; 7 nucleotides agree with TRBD1. J gave up 3 bases and V 4 bases, and 12 bases lay outside the gene matches. The CDR3 consists of 17 residues. CDR1 is LNHDA, CDR2 SQIVND, per germline (reference sequence).